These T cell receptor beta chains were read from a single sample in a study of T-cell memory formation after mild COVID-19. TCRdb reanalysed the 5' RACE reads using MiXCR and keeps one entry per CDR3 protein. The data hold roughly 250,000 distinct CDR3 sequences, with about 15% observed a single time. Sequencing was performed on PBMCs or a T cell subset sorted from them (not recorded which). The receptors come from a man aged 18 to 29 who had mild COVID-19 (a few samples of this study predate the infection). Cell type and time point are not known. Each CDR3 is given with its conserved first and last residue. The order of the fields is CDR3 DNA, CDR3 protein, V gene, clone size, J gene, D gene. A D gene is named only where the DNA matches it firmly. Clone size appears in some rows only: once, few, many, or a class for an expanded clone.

CDR3nt: TGTGCCAGCAGTTTTGTGGAGGGGGCAGGGAGCTCTGGGGCCAACGTCCTGACTTTC
CDR3aa: CASSFVEGAGSSGANVLTF
v_gene: TRBV28
abundance: few
j_gene: TRBJ2-6
d_gene: NA

CDR3nt: TGTGCCAGCAGCGCCGACGGTGGGGGGGCCTATGGCTACACCTTC
CDR3aa: CASSADGGGAYGYTF
v_gene: TRBV7-9
abundance: few
j_gene: TRBJ1-2
d_gene: NA

CDR3nt: TGTGCCAGCAGTCTCCAGGGACTAGCGGGGGGGTACACCGGGGAGCTGTTTTTT
CDR3aa: CASSLQGLAGGYTGELFF
v_gene: TRBV27
abundance: many
j_gene: TRBJ2-2
d_gene: TRBD2

CDR3nt: TGTGCCAGCAGCCCTGGACCCCTGGGTGAGCAGTTCTTC
CDR3aa: CASSPGPLGEQFF
v_gene: TRBV11-3
abundance: few
j_gene: TRBJ2-1
d_gene: NA

CDR3nt: TGTGCCAGCAGTTTAGTGGTCGGTAATGAAAAACTGTTTTTT
CDR3aa: CASSLVVGNEKLFF
v_gene: TRBV12-3/TRBV12-4
abundance: NA
j_gene: TRBJ1-4
d_gene: NA

CDR3nt: TGTGCCAGCAGCTTAGTTACCGGGACAGGGGCCTACGAGCAGTACTTC
CDR3aa: CASSLVTGTGAYEQYF
v_gene: TRBV11-2
abundance: few
j_gene: TRBJ2-7
d_gene: TRBD1

CDR3nt: TGTGCCAGCAGCCCAAGCGGGGGCCGGAACACCGGGGAGCTGTTTTTT
CDR3aa: CASSPSGGRNTGELFF
v_gene: TRBV7-2
abundance: NA
j_gene: TRBJ2-2
d_gene: TRBD2

CDR3nt: TGTGCCAGCAGATTTACAGGAATGGAGACCCAGTACTTC
CDR3aa: CASRFTGMETQYF
v_gene: TRBV6-5
abundance: NA
j_gene: TRBJ2-5
d_gene: NA

CDR3nt: TGTGCCAGCAGTTACCCCCTCCGTAGCGGACCATCCACCGGGGAGCTGTTTTTT
CDR3aa: CASSYPLRSGPSTGELFF
v_gene: TRBV6-5
abundance: NA
j_gene: TRBJ2-2
d_gene: NA

CDR3nt: TGTGCCAGCAGCGACGACAGAGGCACAGATACGCAGTATTTT
CDR3aa: CASSDDRGTDTQYF
v_gene: TRBV7-9
abundance: few
j_gene: TRBJ2-3
d_gene: NA

CDR3nt: TGCGCCAGCAGCCCGGAGCCAGCAGGAGATACGCAGTATTTT
CDR3aa: CASSPEPAGDTQYF
v_gene: TRBV5-1
abundance: few
j_gene: TRBJ2-3
d_gene: NA

CDR3nt: TGTGCCAGCAGCCCCCAGGGGGCGATCACTGAAGCTTTCTTT
CDR3aa: CASSPQGAITEAFF
v_gene: TRBV12-3/TRBV12-4
abundance: few
j_gene: TRBJ1-1
d_gene: TRBD1

CDR3nt: TGTGCCAGCAGCCACGGTGATAGGAAAATTACTGAAGCTTTCTTT
CDR3aa: CASSHGDRKITEAFF
v_gene: TRBV6-5
abundance: NA
j_gene: TRBJ1-1
d_gene: NA

CDR3nt: TGTGCCAGCAGCTTAGGGACTAGCGGGGCAAATGAGCAGTTCTTC
CDR3aa: CASSLGTSGANEQFF
v_gene: TRBV7-2
abundance: NA
j_gene: TRBJ2-1
d_gene: TRBD2

CDR3nt: TGTGCCAGCAGGTTTGGGTACAGGGGAATTAAGGATACAGGCACAGATACGCAGTATTTT
CDR3aa: CASRFGYRGIKDTGTDTQYF
v_gene: TRBV12-3/TRBV12-4
abundance: NA
j_gene: TRBJ2-3
d_gene: TRBD1

CDR3nt: TGTGCCAGCAGTGAGTGGGGATCCTACAATGAGCAGTTCTTC
CDR3aa: CASSEWGSYNEQFF
v_gene: TRBV2
abundance: NA
j_gene: TRBJ2-1
d_gene: NA

CDR3nt: TGCAGTGCCCCTATAGTCGGGCTAATGAACACTGAAGCTTTCTTT
CDR3aa: CSAPIVGLMNTEAFF
v_gene: TRBV20-1
abundance: many
j_gene: TRBJ1-1
d_gene: NA

CDR3nt: TGTGCCAGTAGACGGACAGGGGAAAGGACTGAAGCTTTCTTT
CDR3aa: CASRRTGERTEAFF
v_gene: TRBV19
abundance: NA
j_gene: TRBJ1-1
d_gene: TRBD1

CDR3nt: TGTGCCAGCAGTTTTGGGGCAGGAGGCACTGAAGCTTTCTTT
CDR3aa: CASSFGAGGTEAFF
v_gene: TRBV12-3/TRBV12-4
abundance: few
j_gene: TRBJ1-1
d_gene: NA

CDR3nt: TGTGCCAGCAGTTACTCGTGGTCGGGACAAGCCAGGAGCGGCTACAATGAGCAGTTCTTC
CDR3aa: CASSYSWSGQARSGYNEQFF
v_gene: TRBV6-2/TRBV6-3
abundance: few
j_gene: TRBJ2-1
d_gene: NA

CDR3nt: TGTGCCAGCTCACTCGGACAGGGCCCTGGTATGAACACTGAAGCTTTCTTT
CDR3aa: CASSLGQGPGMNTEAFF
v_gene: TRBV18
abundance: NA
j_gene: TRBJ1-1
d_gene: TRBD1

CDR3nt: TGTGCCAGCAGTAGGATGGGCTCAATAGAAAAACTGTTTTTT
CDR3aa: CASSRMGSIEKLFF
v_gene: TRBV12-3/TRBV12-4
abundance: few
j_gene: TRBJ1-4
d_gene: NA

CDR3nt: TGTGCCAGCAGTGCCGGACAGGGGGCTAATGAGCAGTTCTTC
CDR3aa: CASSAGQGANEQFF
v_gene: TRBV6-5
abundance: NA
j_gene: TRBJ2-1
d_gene: TRBD1

CDR3nt: TGCGCCAGCAGCTTGGGGCAGGGGGCCGAAAACACCATATATTTT
CDR3aa: CASSLGQGAENTIYF
v_gene: TRBV5-1
abundance: NA
j_gene: TRBJ1-3
d_gene: TRBD1

CDR3nt: TGTGCCAGCAGTTACGGGTACAGGGACTATGGCTACACCTTC
CDR3aa: CASSYGYRDYGYTF
v_gene: TRBV6-5
abundance: NA
j_gene: TRBJ1-2
d_gene: NA

CDR3nt: TGTGCCAGCAGTTGGGAAAGACCCATCTCTGGAAACACCATATATTTT
CDR3aa: CASSWERPISGNTIYF
v_gene: TRBV6-5
abundance: few
j_gene: TRBJ1-3
d_gene: NA

CDR3nt: TGCAGTGCTAGAGGGGGGGCGGGCACAGATACGCAGTATTTT
CDR3aa: CSARGGAGTDTQYF
v_gene: TRBV20-1
abundance: few
j_gene: TRBJ2-3
d_gene: NA

CDR3nt: TGTGCCAGCAGCTCGAGGCACTTAGGCTATGGCTACACCTTC
CDR3aa: CASSSRHLGYGYTF
v_gene: TRBV11-2
abundance: NA
j_gene: TRBJ1-2
d_gene: NA

CDR3nt: TGTGCCAGCAGCTTAGAAAAGGGGAACACTGAAGCTTTCTTT
CDR3aa: CASSLEKGNTEAFF
v_gene: TRBV11-2
abundance: few
j_gene: TRBJ1-1
d_gene: NA

CDR3nt: TGTGCCAGCAGAAGGGACAGAATCAATGAGCAGTTCTTC
CDR3aa: CASRRDRINEQFF
v_gene: TRBV6-5
abundance: NA
j_gene: TRBJ2-1
d_gene: TRBD1

CDR3nt: TGTGCCAGCTCACAACAGGGGGCACACCCTCAAGAGACCCAGTACTTC
CDR3aa: CASSQQGAHPQETQYF
v_gene: TRBV18
abundance: NA
j_gene: TRBJ2-5
d_gene: TRBD1

CDR3nt: TGCGCCAGCAGCCACCTCGGGACGTACTTGGAGCCCCAGCATTTT
CDR3aa: CASSHLGTYLEPQHF
v_gene: TRBV5-1
abundance: NA
j_gene: TRBJ1-5
d_gene: NA

CDR3nt: TGCGCCAGCAAGGGCAGGCCGAACACCGGGGAGCTGTTTTTT
CDR3aa: CASKGRPNTGELFF
v_gene: TRBV5-1
abundance: few
j_gene: TRBJ2-2
d_gene: NA

CDR3nt: TGCGCCAGCAGCAGCTGGCGGGGGGTTACCGGGGAGCTGTTTTTT
CDR3aa: CASSSWRGVTGELFF
v_gene: TRBV5-1
abundance: NA
j_gene: TRBJ2-2
d_gene: TRBD2

CDR3nt: TGCGCCAGCAGCCAAGATTTCGGTGTAGGCAGGATGGTCCACTTT
CDR3aa: CASSQDFGVGRMVHF
v_gene: TRBV4-3
abundance: few
j_gene: TRBJ1-6
d_gene: NA

CDR3nt: TGCAGCGTAAGTCCGATTGGCAGGAGCACTGAAGCTTTCTTT
CDR3aa: CSVSPIGRSTEAFF
v_gene: TRBV29-1
abundance: few
j_gene: TRBJ1-1
d_gene: NA

CDR3nt: TGTGCCAGCAGCCAAGAACCCAACTCTGGAAACACCATATATTTT
CDR3aa: CASSQEPNSGNTIYF
v_gene: TRBV14
abundance: NA
j_gene: TRBJ1-3
d_gene: NA

CDR3nt: TGTGCCAGCAGCTTACAGGGACAGGGGATACAGGTCACTGAAGCTTTCTTT
CDR3aa: CASSLQGQGIQVTEAFF
v_gene: TRBV7-9
abundance: few
j_gene: TRBJ1-1
d_gene: TRBD1

CDR3nt: TGTGCCATCAAGGGGCAGGTCACAGATACGCAGTATTTT
CDR3aa: CAIKGQVTDTQYF
v_gene: TRBV10-3
abundance: NA
j_gene: TRBJ2-3
d_gene: NA

CDR3nt: TGTGCCAGCCTGGCCTTTCCCCCAGAGACCCAGTACTTC
CDR3aa: CASLAFPPETQYF
v_gene: TRBV2
abundance: NA
j_gene: TRBJ2-5
d_gene: NA